Listed below are T cell receptor beta chains from one sample, sequenced in a study of molecular identifiers for immune sequencing clone quantification. TCRdb recomputed calls from the PCR reads with MiXCR, one row per CDR3 protein. This sample has 85,000 to 90,000 distinct CDR3 sequences; around 20% occur once, and the top ten carry 0.7% to 0.95%. Material for sequencing was naive CD8+ T cells from blood, with Jurkat cell RNA spiked in. These receptors were taken from a human donor in good health. Some libraries in this study had Jurkat cell RNA spiked in. The CDR3 runs from the conserved cysteine through the conserved F or W. A D gene is named only where the DNA matches it firmly. For some rows the clone size is stated as once, few or many, or as a class when expanded; others skip it.

CDR3nt | CDR3aa | abundance | d_gene | j_gene | v_gene
TGTGCCAGCAGGCCTGCTGAAGCTTTCTTT | CASRPAEAFF | many | NA | TRBJ1-1 | TRBV12-3/TRBV12-4
TGCGCCAGCAGCCAAGGTGGGCCAGCGGGGGGCCCAAAGGGCCACGAGCAGTACTTC | CASSQGGPAGGPKGHEQYF | NA | TRBD2 | TRBJ2-7 | TRBV4-1
TGTGCCAGCAGTGGGATGACAGGGTGGATGAACACTGAAGCTTTCTTT | CASSGMTGWMNTEAFF | many | TRBD1 | TRBJ1-1 | TRBV6-2/TRBV6-3
TGTGCCATCAGTGAAGGTCTCCCATACTACGAGCAGTACTTC | CAISEGLPYYEQYF | many | NA | TRBJ2-7 | TRBV10-3
TGCAGTGCCCCCCCTAGCGGCCTGTCTTACGAGCAGTACTTC | CSAPPSGLSYEQYF | NA | TRBD2 | TRBJ2-7 | TRBV20-1
TGTGCCAGCGAAAACAGGCCAAGCTCCTACGAGCAGTACTTC | CASENRPSSYEQYF | few | NA | TRBJ2-7 | TRBV11-2
TGCGCCAGCAGCCAAGATCTCGCGGTCGCTGAAGCTTTCTTT | CASSQDLAVAEAFF | many | NA | TRBJ1-1 | TRBV4-1
TGCGCCAGCAGCCAAGCTCAGGGTTCCTACGAGCAGTACTTC | CASSQAQGSYEQYF | many | NA | TRBJ2-7 | TRBV4-3
TGTGCCAGCAGTTCAGGCGGGGCAACCAATGAGCAGTTCTTC | CASSSGGATNEQFF | once | NA | TRBJ2-1 | TRBV27
TGTGCCAGCAGTGTCACTAGCGGGGGGGAGACCCAGTACTTC | CASSVTSGGETQYF | many | TRBD2 | TRBJ2-5 | TRBV12-3/TRBV12-4
TGCGCCAGCAGCCCAGCCGAGGGGGCAGATACGCAGTATTTT | CASSPAEGADTQYF | many | NA | TRBJ2-3 | TRBV5-1
TGTGCCAGCAGCTTAGGGATTTACAATGAGCAGTTCTTC | CASSLGIYNEQFF | many | NA | TRBJ2-1 | TRBV7-9
TGCAGTGCTCGGACTAGCGGGAGGGCCCTAGGGGAGCTGTTTTTT | CSARTSGRALGELFF | many | TRBD2 | TRBJ2-2 | TRBV20-1
TGCGCCAGCAGCCAAGATCGGGCTAGCGGGAGTGGATCGACCGGGGAGCTGTTTTTT | CASSQDRASGSGSTGELFF | many | TRBD2 | TRBJ2-2 | TRBV4-3
TGTGCCAGCAGCGCCGGGGCCGGGACTGAAGCTTTCTTT | CASSAGAGTEAFF | many | NA | TRBJ1-1 | TRBV9
TGTGCCAGCAGCTTAGAATCTGTACCCACAGATACGCAGTCTTTT | CASSLESVPTDTQSF | NA | NA | TRBJ2-3 | TRBV7-2
TGTGCCAGCAGCCAAGAGCTAGCGAACTACGAGCAGTACTTC | CASSQELANYEQYF | many | NA | TRBJ2-7 | TRBV4-2
TGTGCCAGCAGCTCGACCAGGAATGAGCAGTTCTTC | CASSSTRNEQFF | many | NA | TRBJ2-1 | TRBV7-6
TGCGCCAGCAGCCCGGACGGTGTGAGAACCTCGCTTGAAGCTTTCTTT | CASSPDGVRTSLEAFF | many | NA | TRBJ1-1 | TRBV5-1
TGCGCCAGCAGCTCGGCGGGGGGGGCGGAGTTCTTC | CASSSAGGAEFF | many | TRBD2 | TRBJ2-1 | TRBV5-1
TGTGCCAGCAGTACAAGACAGGGGAATGAGCAGTTCTTC | CASSTRQGNEQFF | many | TRBD1 | TRBJ2-1 | TRBV6-6
TGTGCCAGCGGGCCAGGCTTACAAGAGACCCAGTACTTC | CASGPGLQETQYF | many | NA | TRBJ2-5 | TRBV28
TGTGCCAGCAGCCCCGACTCCACCCGTGCAGATACGCAGTATTTT | CASSPDSTRADTQYF | many | NA | TRBJ2-3 | TRBV7-9
TGTGCCAGCAGTGAAGGGGGGTACGAGCAGTACTTC | CASSEGGYEQYF | many | NA | TRBJ2-7 | TRBV2
TGTGCCAGCAGCTTAGGGACAGCCACCTACGAGCAGTACTTC | CASSLGTATYEQYF | many | NA | TRBJ2-7 | TRBV7-6
TGTGCCAGCAGCGTAGGGGACAGCCCGAATTCACCCCTCCACTTT | CASSVGDSPNSPLHF | NA | TRBD1 | TRBJ1-6 | TRBV9
TGTGCCAGCAGTGACTCGGCGGGAGGGCCCTACGAGCAGTACTTC | CASSDSAGGPYEQYF | many | TRBD2 | TRBJ2-7 | TRBV2
TGTGCCAGCAGCTTATGGGACCTTGGGCACTATGGCTACACCTTC | CASSLWDLGHYGYTF | NA | NA | TRBJ1-2 | TRBV11-2
TGTGCCAGCAGCGCGAGCGGAGCCTCCTACAATGAGCAGTTCTTC | CASSASGASYNEQFF | many | NA | TRBJ2-1 | TRBV7-9
TGTGCCAGCAGCTCCGAAAGTTCCCTGTTTCCGGAGACCCAGTACTTC | CASSSESSLFPETQYF | many | NA | TRBJ2-5 | TRBV7-9
TGTGCCAGCAGCTCTCGACAGGCTCTGAACACCGGGGAGCTGTTTTTT | CASSSRQALNTGELFF | many | NA | TRBJ2-2 | TRBV7-9
TGTGCCAGCAGCCCCTGGAGTCCTAGCACAGATACGCAGTATTTT | CASSPWSPSTDTQYF | many | NA | TRBJ2-3 | TRBV7-9
TGTGCCAGCAGCTTAAGTGTAACAGGGGGCACTGAAGCTTTCTTT | CASSLSVTGGTEAFF | NA | TRBD1 | TRBJ1-1 | TRBV11-2
TGTGCCAGCAGCTTAGACAGGCATGAGCAGTTCTTC | CASSLDRHEQFF | many | NA | TRBJ2-1 | TRBV11-2
TGCGCCAGCAGTGTAGGGACGACCGCTTCTACCACAGATACGCAGTATTTT | CASSVGTTASTTDTQYF | NA | NA | TRBJ2-3 | TRBV10-1
TGTGCCAGCAGCCTAGAAGATGGGCTACCCAGGGATACGCAGTATTTT | CASSLEDGLPRDTQYF | many | NA | TRBJ2-3 | TRBV7-2
TGTGCCAGCAGCCAACCCCCAGGGACCCCCGGGCCCGGGGAGCTGTTTTTT | CASSQPPGTPGPGELFF | few | NA | TRBJ2-2 | TRBV28
TGTGCCAGCAGTTTCGGGACAGGCTCCTACAATGAGCAGTTCTTC | CASSFGTGSYNEQFF | many | TRBD1 | TRBJ2-1 | TRBV27
TGTGCCAGCAGGACAAGGGGCGATAGCAATCAGCCCCAGCATTTT | CASRTRGDSNQPQHF | NA | NA | TRBJ1-5 | TRBV6-2/TRBV6-3
TGTGCCAGCAGCAGCCGGGACAGGGTGCGTCGGATCGATCACACCATATATTTT | CASSSRDRVRRIDHTIYF | many | TRBD1 | TRBJ1-3 | TRBV5-5
TGTGCCAGCAGCCAAGATCCGGGGGCGAGCTCCTACAATGAGCAGTTCTTC | CASSQDPGASSYNEQFF | many | NA | TRBJ2-1 | TRBV14
TGTGCCAGCAGTGCGAGCGGGATACAAGAGACCCAGTACTTC | CASSASGIQETQYF | many | TRBD2 | TRBJ2-5 | TRBV28
TGTGCCAGCAAAGGGGTTGAAGGAGAGACCCAGTACTTC | CASKGVEGETQYF | many | NA | TRBJ2-5 | TRBV6-2/TRBV6-3
TGCGCCAGCAGCCAAGATACCGGGAGGGATATTAATGAGCAGTTCTTC | CASSQDTGRDINEQFF | many | TRBD2 | TRBJ2-1 | TRBV4-3